This passage covers 9 T cell receptor beta chains from one sample sequenced in a study of blood T cell repertoires in COVID-19. Clones were sequenced by immunoSEQ multiplex PCR, and TCRdb holds only the in-frame ones, with some missing. The table lists approximately 400,000 clones, 70% to 90% of them singletons. The specimen was PBMCs or T cells enriched from blood (not recorded which). The receptor source for this set is a woman aged 18 to 35 who had recovered from COVID-19.

This clone occurred once. The chain employs TRBV19 and TRBJ2-7, with D possibly TRBD2 on 6 matching bases. The germline CDR1 and CDR2 sequences are LNHDA and SQIVND (reference sequence). The CDR3 runs to 16 residues. Trimming left V 3 bases short and J 1 base short, with 16 bases between. CDR3 DNA sequence: TGTGCCAGTAGTATTCGAGGGACTTTCACTTCCTACGAGCAGTACTTC. This gives the protein CASSIRGTFTSYEQYF.

This clone has only one observation. The chain combines TRBV30 with TRBJ1-2; D is unresolved. The CDR3 has 11 amino acids. The germline CDR1 and CDR2 sequences are GTSNPN and SVGIG (reference sequence). Trimming shortened V by 5 bases and J by 1 base, and 5 bases separated the two germline ends. The CDR3 region is CAWVNNYGYTF. The DNA of the CDR3 is TGTGCCTGGGTCAATAACTATGGCTACACCTTC.

The chain carries TRBV6-6 and TRBJ2-3; 8 nucleotides agree with TRBD1. Germline CDR1 and CDR2: MNHNY and SVGAGI (reference sequence). The CDR3 totals 15 residues. Trimming took 3 bases from V and 3 from J; bases not matched to a gene: 5. The CDR3 spells CASSYGTGKTDTQYF. CDR3 in DNA: TGTGCCAGCAGTTATGGGACAGGAAAGACAGATACGCAGTATTTT.

Of note for this clone: Other DNA sequences from this sample encode an identical CDR3 as well. This rearrangement joins TRBV6-5 to TRBJ2-7; 11 bases match TRBD2. This CDR3 region has 16 residues. Trimming removed 0 bases from V and 1 base from J; junction bases left unmatched: 2. The germline gives CDR1 MNHEY, CDR2 SVGAGI. The CDR3 nucleotides are TGTGCCAGCAGTTACTCCGGGACTAGCGGATCCTACGAGCAGTACTTC. This translates into CASSYSGTSGSYEQYF.

This rearrangement joins TRBV3-1 (or the pseudogene TRBV3-2) to TRBJ1-2; 7 bases align to TRBD1. The trim removed 5 bases at V and 4 bases at J, leaving 7 bases unmatched. There are 14 residues in the CDR3. Germline values: CDR1 LGHDT, CDR2 YNNKEL (reference sequence). The CDR3 loop is CASSTRDSGYGYTF. As DNA, the CDR3 is TGTGCCAGCAGCACTAGGGACAGCGGCTATGGCTACACCTTC.

The V gene is TRBV12-3 or TRBV12-4, the J gene TRBJ1-5, with 8 positions matching TRBD1. CDR3 length equals 13 residues. The V segment lost 4 bases and the J segment 6 bases; nucleotides outside the gene matches: 2. The CDR3 spells CASSSQGAQPQHF. The CDR3, as DNA: TGTGCCAGCAGTTCCCAGGGGGCTCAGCCCCAGCATTTT.

This sequence joins TRBV6-2 or TRBV6-3 and TRBJ1-5, with no clear D. The CDR3 consists of 17 residues. Germline assignment: CDR1 MNHEY and CDR2 SVGEGT. Trimming removed 2 bases at V and 4 bases at J, with 18 bases between. Written as DNA, the CDR3 is TGTGCCAGCAGTTACCCCTCGGGAAAGGGCTCAAATCAGCCCCAGCATTTT. Translation gives CASSYPSGKGSNQPQHF.

The V and J genes are TRBV5-1 and TRBJ2-2, with D possibly being TRBD2 (6 bases). Trimming pared 0 bases from V and 0 bases from J, leaving 9 bases between. CDR1 and CDR2 (germline): SGHRS, YFSETQ. This CDR3 spans 16 amino acids. Here the CDR3 DNA reads TGCGCCAGCAGCTTGGTTACTAGCCCGAACACCGGGGAGCTGTTTTTT. Translated, it gives CASSLVTSPNTGELFF.

This chain joins TRBV13 and TRBJ2-2; D is unresolved. Per the germline V gene, CDR1 is PRHDT and CDR2 is FYEKMQ (reference sequence). The CDR3 extends over 16 amino acids. Deletions cut 5 bases from V and 0 bases from J, with 13 bases between. The CDR3 here is CASSTSRRPNTGELFF. The CDR3 region has the DNA TGTGCCAGCAGCACCTCTAGAAGGCCGAACACCGGGGAGCTGTTTTTT.